This T cell receptor beta chain originates from a study of shared clonotypes between healthy human individuals. Across the study: Per donor, CD8 memory used one plate, CD8 naive used two, CD4 memory used three and CD4 naive used three.

Libraries were prepared by immunoSEQ multiplex PCR; TCRdb keeps only in-frame clonotypes and omits some of them. The sample shows 950,000 to 1,200,000 clones, roughly 80% of them seen only once. Within Nashville, Tennessee resided all donors, each a Caucasian adult. The CD4+ fraction was divided into a CD45RA+ naive subset and a CD45RA-negative memory subset. The V gene's germline CDR1 is SQVTM and CDR2 ANQGSEA. V lost 6 bases to trimming and J lost 7 bases, with 15 bases between them. The CDR3 is 13 amino acids. This clone was observed a handful of times. V is TRBV29-1 and J is TRBJ2-2, with TRBD1 as a possible D gene (5 bases). The clonotype originates from a young man in good health. Some clones in this sample may be carry-over from other donors' samples. Sequencing was done on a sample of memory CD4+ T cells from PBMCs. As for subset: CD45RA-negative fraction. The CDR3, as DNA: TGCAGCGTCGACAGTTTTTTCGGCGGGGAGCTGTTTTTT. Translating gives CSVDSFFGGELFF.